This entry features one T cell receptor beta chain sequence. The sample is drawn from a study of blood T cells in healthy people across ages. Using a J-beta primer mix together with a sample-barcoded 5' primer, a second PCR was run for about 6 to 11 cycles. MiXCR, run by TCRdb on the 5' RACE reads, gives a single entry per CDR3 protein. The sample records roughly 860,000 distinct CDR3 sequences, about 62% being singletons. Trimming took 5 bases from V and 0 from J, leaving 11 bases between them. The CDR3 has 15 residues. The germline gives CDR1 MNHEY, CDR2 SVGAGI. The sequenced material came from blood. The genes are TRBV6-5 and TRBJ1-3; unclear D gene. The TCR originated in a man aged 25-40 years in good health. The CDR3 DNA reads TGTGCCAGCAGTCGGGGAGCGTACTCTGGAAACACCATATATTTT. It translates to CASSRGAYSGNTIYF.